Presented here are 30 T cell receptor beta chains from one specimen sequenced in a study of read filtering for tumor transcriptome and immune sequencing. This library used around 400 ng RNA and molecular barcoded adaptors spanning alpha/delta and beta/gamma chains. TCRdb passed the reads through MiXCR, listing each CDR3 protein once. The profile shows about 39,000 distinct CDR3 sequences, approximately 15% of them singletons. Sequences were obtained from a population of CD138-negative cells sorted from bone marrow. Source of these receptors: a donor at least 40 years old with multiple myeloma.

In this sample, this clonotype turned up many times. The chain employs TRBV11-3 and TRBJ2-7; 7 bases match TRBD1. Looked up from germline, CDR1 is SGHNT and CDR2 is YENEEA. The CDR3 extends over 14 amino acids. The V segment lost 2 bases and the J segment 5 bases; nucleotides outside the gene matches: 6. In DNA, the CDR3 is TGTGCCAGCAGCTTATATGGGACAGCTAACGAGCAGTACTTC. Translation: CASSLYGTANEQYF.

The V gene is TRBV29-1, the J gene TRBJ2-6, with D possibly TRBD1 on 6 matching bases. There are 16 residues in the CDR3. V was cut by 4 bases and J by 2 bases, with 15 bases left in between. CDR1 SQVTM and CDR2 ANQGSEA come from the germline V gene. CDR3 in amino acids: CSVGGGRGPGANVLTF. CDR3 bases: TGCAGCGTTGGAGGGGGTCGTGGGCCTGGGGCCAACGTCCTGACTTTC.

This clonotype was seen repeatedly, ten times or more. V is TRBV12-3 or TRBV12-4 and J is TRBJ2-3; possibly TRBD2 for D (5 bases). V was pared by 10 bases and J by 11 bases, with 28 bases between. The CDR3 runs to 15 residues. The chain's CDR3 is CAIRRYGGPGGRQYF. In DNA form, the CDR3 reads TGTGCCATCCGCAGATATGGCGGGCCCGGAGGTAGGCAGTATTTT.

This clonotype turned up a few times. The V and J genes are TRBV29-1 and TRBJ2-7, with 7 bases identical to TRBD1. Germline lookup yields CDR1 SQVTM and CDR2 ANQGSEA. The CDR3 is 12 residues long. J was trimmed by 0 bases and V by 6 bases; bases with no gene match: 2. Here the CDR3 DNA reads TGCAGCGTGGGACAGAGCTCCTACGAGCAGTACTTC. Its translation: CSVGQSSYEQYF.

This clonotype was observed many times. The V gene is TRBV5-5, the J gene TRBJ2-3; the match to TRBD2 covers 10 bases. After removal of 4 bases from V and 0 bases from J, the junction contained 8 bases not matched to a gene. This CDR3 has 17 amino acids. Germline loops: CDR1 SGHKS, CDR2 YYEKEE (reference sequence). CDR3 in amino acids: CASSVTGTSDSTDTQYF. CDR3 DNA sequence: TGTGCCAGCAGCGTTACCGGGACTAGCGATAGCACAGATACGCAGTATTTT.

As regards this clonotype: This may stem from a read error, because a much larger clone lies one nucleotide away. This chain uses TRBV19 with TRBJ1-2; weak D call: TRBD1 (6 bases). CDR3 length: 13 residues. Germline CDR1 is LNHDA and CDR2 is SQIVND (reference sequence). CDR3 in DNA: TGTACCAGTATAAGGTCCGGGGGGCATGGCTACACCTTC. Residues: CTSIRSGGHGYTF.

As concerns this clonotype: This sequence may be a read error, since a much larger clone differs from it by one base. This chain joins TRBV7-7 and TRBJ2-5; the D gene could be TRBD1 or TRBD2 (5 bases each). CDR3 length: 13 amino acids. CDR1 and CDR2 (germline): SSHAT, FNYEAQ (reference sequence). CDR3 bases: TGTGCTAGCAGCTTAGAGGGGTTCGGGACCCAGTACTTC. This codes for CASSLEGFGTQYF.

This clonotype was counted at least ten times. The gene calls are TRBV5-1 and TRBJ2-3; 11 nucleotides match TRBD2. The V segment lost 5 bases and the J segment 0 bases; nucleotides outside the gene matches: 11. Germline lookup yields CDR1 SGHRS and CDR2 YFSETQ. The CDR3 has 18 residues. The CDR3 nucleotides are TGCGCCAGCAGGCTCGGATGGAGGACTAGCGGGAGCACAGATACGCAGTATTTT. As protein: CASRLGWRTSGSTDTQYF.

This clonotype has at least ten counts. V gene TRBV11-1 combines with J gene TRBJ2-5, with D unclear. The CDR3 runs 13 residues. CDR1 is SGHAT, CDR2 FQDESV, per germline (reference sequence). The V gene lost 4 bases and the J gene lost 2 bases, with 8 bases spanning the gap. The DNA of the CDR3 is TGTGCCAGCAGCTCGACACAACAAGAGACCCAGTACTTC. Its translation is CASSSTQQETQYF.

This clonotype came up once. This likely reflects a read error, since a far larger clone is one base away. The conserved phenylalanine or tryptophan normally closing the CDR3 is absent here, so this likely arose from a read error. V gene TRBV4-2 combines with J gene TRBJ2-7; D is ambiguous. The CDR3 spans 13 residues. The germline V gene has CDR1 LGHNA and CDR2 YNFKEQ. The V gene lost 6 bases and the J gene lost 3 bases, with 12 bases spanning the gap. CDR3 protein: CASSHSVSYEQYL. In nucleotides, the CDR3 is TGTGCCAGCAGTCATTCCGTTAGCTACGAGCAGTACCTC.

This clonotype was recorded at least ten times. The rearrangement links TRBV5-1 to TRBJ1-1; no firm D call. This CDR3 comprises 15 residues. Germline loops: CDR1 SGHRS, CDR2 YFSETQ. V was clipped by 0 bases and J by 0 bases, with 9 bases between them. The CDR3 sequence: CASSLAPTLNTEAFF. The CDR3 bases are TGCGCCAGCAGCTTGGCACCCACTTTGAACACTGAAGCTTTCTTT.

The table lists this clonotype with many counts. This sequence joins TRBV29-1 and TRBJ1-5, with 7 bases identical to TRBD1. V was clipped by 6 bases and J by 3 bases; unmatched bases: 8. The CDR3 contains 14 residues. Germline V gene lookup returns CDR1 SQVTM and CDR2 ANQGSEA. CDR3 in amino acids: CSVSQGSANQPQHF. Written as DNA, the CDR3 is TGCAGCGTCTCACAGGGGTCCGCCAATCAGCCCCAGCATTTT.

This clonotype was seen many times. V is TRBV24-1 and J is TRBJ2-2; TRBD2 aligns across 11 bases. Germline values: CDR1 KGHDR, CDR2 SFDVKD. The CDR3 contains 16 residues. V lost 7 bases and J lost 4; bases outside the gene matches: 7. This CDR3 reads CATRSTSGSRTGELFF. CDR3 sequence (DNA): TGTGCCACCAGGTCCACTAGCGGGAGTCGCACCGGGGAGCTGTTTTTT.

By sample fraction, this clonotype is medium-sized (0.01 to 0.1%). The chain recombines TRBV3-1 with TRBJ2-1; no clear D gene. The CDR3 runs to 13 residues. Trimming shortened V by 4 bases and J by 15 bases, and 19 bases separated the two germline ends. Germline lookup yields CDR1 LGHDT and CDR2 YNNKEL (reference sequence). The CDR3 is CASSPAQATPGFF. The CDR3 DNA follows: TGTGCCAGCAGCCCGGCCCAGGCCACTCCTGGGTTCTTC.

The chain has TRBV19 and TRBJ1-2, with TRBD1 matching 9 bases. Losses at the gene ends were 2 bases for V and 11 bases for J; bases not matched to a gene: 12. CDR3 length equals 15 residues. From germline, CDR1 is LNHDA and CDR2 SQIVND (reference sequence). CDR3 in amino acids: CASSIKPGTGKGYTF. CDR3 in DNA: TGTGCCAGTAGTATAAAACCCGGGACAGGGAAAGGATACACCTTC.

This clonotype was detected ten times or more. The chain carries TRBV5-1 and TRBJ1-4; the D is unclear. CDR1 is SGHRS, CDR2 YFSETQ, per germline. V was trimmed by 4 bases and J by 4 bases, leaving 8 bases between them. The CDR3 has 13 residues. CDR3 in amino acids: CASSPHFNEKLFF. The CDR3 coding sequence is TGCGCCAGCAGCCCCCACTTTAATGAAAAACTGTTTTTT.

Relative to its sample, this clonotype is medium-sized. The chain combines TRBV7-9 with TRBJ2-1; D is tentatively TRBD1 or TRBD2 (6 bases each). Trimming took 1 base from V and 8 from J, leaving 9 bases between them. The length of the CDR3 is 13 residues. CDR1 is SEHNR, CDR2 FQNEAQ, per germline (reference sequence). CDR3 in DNA: TGTGCCAGCAGCTTAGAGGGGGGTGATGAGCAGTTCTTC. Its translation is CASSLEGGDEQFF.

This clonotype occurred a few times. A much more abundant neighbour one base away suggests this may be a read error. This rearrangement joins TRBV29-1 to TRBJ2-5; tentatively, D is TRBD1 or TRBD2 (6 bases each). The ends were cut back, 4 bases at V and 4 bases at J, with 13 bases in the middle. Germline V gene lookup returns CDR1 SQVTM and CDR2 ANQGSEA. CDR3 length: 13 amino acids. The CDR3 spells CSVGGASRETQYF. DNA of the CDR3: TGCAGCGTTGGGGGGGCCTCTAGAGAGACCCAGTACTTC. Based on the CDR3 plus reference TRBV29-1 and TRBJ2-5, the full variable domain is SAVISQKPSRDICQRGTSLTIQCQVDSQVTMMFWYRQQPGQSLTLIATANQGSEATYESGFVIDKFPISRPNLTFSTLTVSNMSPEDSSIYLCSVGGASRETQYFGPGTRLLVL.

This clonotype was picked up many times. This sequence joins TRBV30 and TRBJ1-1, with D maybe TRBD1 (5 bases). The CDR3 loop spans 13 amino acids. Trimming took off 3 bases at V and 1 base at J, with 9 bases between the two ends. Germline V CDR1 and CDR2: GTSNPN, SVGIG (reference sequence). CDR3 amino acids: CAWRYQGNTEAFF. The CDR3 bases are TGTGCCTGGAGGTATCAGGGGAACACTGAAGCTTTCTTT.

This clonotype showed up many times. V gene TRBV20-1 combines with J gene TRBJ1-6, with 8 bases identical to TRBD1. Germline CDR1 and CDR2: DFQATT and SNEGSKA (reference sequence). J was trimmed by 5 bases and V by 1 base; bases with no gene match: 10. The CDR3 runs to 17 residues. CDR3: CSARVVATGVNNSPLHF. DNA for the CDR3: TGCAGTGCTAGAGTTGTAGCGACAGGGGTAAATAATTCACCCCTCCACTTT.

The sample holds many counts of this clonotype. This sequence joins TRBV30 and TRBJ2-1; TRBD2 aligns across 12 bases. The CDR3 sequence is 13 residues long. Trimming removed 3 bases from V and 11 bases from J; junction bases left unmatched: 5. CDR1 GTSNPN and CDR2 SVGIG come from the germline V gene (reference sequence). The CDR3 reads CAWRGRTSGKQFF. The CDR3 DNA follows: TGTGCCTGGAGAGGGAGGACTAGCGGGAAGCAGTTCTTC. Looking up the rest from reference TRBV30 and TRBJ2-1 gives the full variable domain: SQTIHQWPATLVQPVGSPLSLECTVEGTSNPNLYWYRQAAGRGLQLLFYSVGIGQISSEVPQNLSASRPQDRQFILSSKKLLLSDSGFYLCAWRGRTSGKQFFGPGTRLTVL.

V and J are TRBV19 and TRBJ2-7; the match to TRBD2 covers 11 bases. With 5 bases clipped from V and 6 bases from J, the junction kept 3 bases outside the gene matches. The CDR3 totals 13 residues. Germline V gene sequence: CDR1 LNHDA, CDR2 SQIVND (reference sequence). CDR3 bases: TGTGCCAGTAGTTTTGGGACTAGCGGCGAGCAGTACTTC. Amino acid sequence: CASSFGTSGEQYF.

This clonotype was seen at least ten times. CDR3 in amino acids: CASSLGVNGAEAFF. The CDR3 DNA is TGTGCCAGCAGCTTGGGGGTAAATGGTGCTGAAGCTTTCTTT. The genes are TRBV5-6 and TRBJ1-1; D not resolved. This CDR3 spans 14 amino acids. Germline assignment: CDR1 SGHDT and CDR2 YYEEEE. Trimming left V 0 bases short and J 6 bases short, with 12 bases between.

This clonotype has just a few counts. The likely explanation is a read error, given a far larger clone one base away. The rearrangement links TRBV7-2 to TRBJ2-1, with TRBD1 matching 9 bases. From germline, CDR1 is SGHTA and CDR2 FQGNSA. The CDR3 has 16 amino acids. The CDR3 protein is CASRSSGTGIRNGQFF. CDR3 bases: TGTGCCAGCAGAAGCTCCGGGACAGGGATTCGAAATGGGCAGTTCTTC. The full variable domain, its missing parts supplied by reference TRBV7-2 and TRBJ2-1, is GAGVSQSPSNKVTEKGKDVELRCDPISGHTALYWYRQSLGQGLEFLIYFQGNSAPDKSGLPSDRFSAERTGGSVSTLTIQRTQQEDSAVYLCASRSSGTGIRNGQFFGPGTRLTVL.

This clonotype was observed many times. This chain links TRBV3-1 with TRBJ2-3; TRBD2 matches at 12 bases. The CDR3 is 15 amino acids. V shed 5 bases, J shed 8 bases, and the junction held 8 bases outside the gene matches. CDR1 is LGHDT and CDR2 is YNNKEL in the germline V gene (reference sequence). The CDR3 reads CASSSTSGGSGTQYF. In nucleotides, the CDR3 is TGTGCCAGCAGCTCGACTAGCGGGGGAAGCGGTACGCAGTATTTT.

The sample holds many counts of this clonotype. The chain employs TRBV10-3 and TRBJ1-5; TRBD1 is a possible D gene (5 bases). The germline V gene has CDR1 ENHRY and CDR2 SYGVKD. The CDR3 is made up of 14 amino acids. The V and J ends lost 4 bases and 4 bases respectively, with 11 bases between them. CDR3 protein: CAISGGPGNQPQHF. The CDR3 DNA follows: TGTGCCATCAGTGGGGGCCCTGGGAATCAGCCCCAGCATTTT.

This clonotype has ten or more counts. The rearrangement links TRBV15 to TRBJ2-7, with unresolved D. CDR1 is LNHNV, CDR2 YYDKDF, per germline (reference sequence). This CDR3 contains 14 residues. With 0 bases removed from V and 2 bases from J, the gap between germline ends came to 8 bases. CDR3 bases: TGTGCCACCAGCAGAGACCAGTCCACCTACGAGCAGTACTTC. It specifies CATSRDQSTYEQYF.

This clonotype was detected ten times or more. This chain links TRBV28 with TRBJ1-1; TRBD1 agrees at 8 bases. The CDR3 contains 16 residues. Germline lookup yields CDR1 MDHEN and CDR2 SYDVKM. The V gene end was trimmed by 5 bases and the J gene end by 4 bases; junction bases not matched to a gene: 12. The DNA of the CDR3 is TGTGCCAGCAGTCCTTATGGACAGGGTGTCACCACTGAAGCTTTCTTT. It specifies CASSPYGQGVTTEAFF.

In its sample, this clonotype ranks as medium-sized. The V call is TRBV29-1, the J call TRBJ2-1; 9 bases are a match to TRBD2. The CDR3 spans 13 residues. CDR1 is SQVTM, CDR2 ANQGSEA, per germline. The V segment lost 4 bases and the J segment 5 bases; nucleotides outside the gene matches: 3. The CDR3 coding sequence is TGCAGCGTTGGGCTAGCGGGGAACAATGAGCAGTTCTTC. Translated, it gives CSVGLAGNNEQFF.

This clonotype was picked up many times. The V call is TRBV30, the J call TRBJ2-3; D possibly uses TRBD1 or TRBD2 (5 bases each). The germline CDR1 and CDR2 sequences are GTSNPN and SVGIG (reference sequence). The CDR3 extends over 13 amino acids. The V end lost 5 bases, the J end lost 2 bases, and 11 bases lay between the germline ends. CDR3 loop: CAWLGTVTDTQYF. DNA of the CDR3: TGTGCCTGGCTGGGGACGGTCACAGATACGCAGTATTTT.